This TCR beta chain was identified in a study of blood T cell repertoires in COVID-19. As for the study in general: The study drew acute and convalescent COVID-19 samples from the United States, Italy and Spain. T cells, B-cell-depleted T cells, or PBMCs supplied cDNA or gDNA.

This CDR3 comprises 15 residues. The V gene's germline CDR1 is SGHAT and CDR2 FQDESV (reference sequence). V lost 2 bases, J lost 7 bases, and 3 bases stayed unmatched. As processed by the authors: Reference gene primers were amplified, and this amplification served to estimate nucleated cell counts. Clones were read by immunoSEQ multiplex PCR, and TCRdb kept only the in-frame ones, dropping some. V and J calls and clone size come straight from that table; D and trimming were deduced from the DNA. The sample contains roughly 250,000 clones, less than 90% of which appear only once. The specimen was peripheral blood. The clonotype was recovered from a man aged 55 to 70 who had recovered from COVID-19. The chain couples TRBV11-1 to TRBJ2-1, with TRBD2 matching over 12 bases. CDR3 sequence reads: CASSLRTSGVNEQFF. Written as DNA, the CDR3 is TGTGCCAGCAGCTTACGGACTAGCGGGGTAAATGAGCAGTTCTTC.